The 17 T cell receptor beta chains given below trace back to one sample, sequenced in a study of blood T cells in healthy people across ages. Alongside a J-beta primer mix, a sample-barcoded 5' primer served in a second PCR lasting about 6 to 11 cycles. In TCRdb, the 5' RACE reads were re-called with MiXCR into one record per CDR3 protein. The sample has about 1.7 million distinct CDR3 sequences; approximately 30% are singletons. The sequencing input was blood. Receptors originate from a woman aged 25 to 39 in good health.

V and J are TRBV7-3 and TRBJ2-3, with D tentatively TRBD2 (5 bases). Germline values: CDR1 SGHTA, CDR2 FQGTGA. This CDR3 comprises 15 residues. The V end was cut by 3 bases, the J end by 1 base, with 11 bases between. The CDR3 DNA reads as TGTGCCAGCAGCTTGGGCCCGAGGGGCACAGATACGCAGTATTTT. The encoded protein is CASSLGPRGTDTQYF.

The V call is TRBV7-2, the J call TRBJ2-1; 9 nucleotides align to TRBD2. The CDR3 extends over 17 amino acids. After removal of 5 bases from V and 0 bases from J, the junction contained 8 bases not matched to a gene. The germline gives CDR1 SGHTA, CDR2 FQGNSA. The CDR3 sequence is CASSTSREGSSYNEQFF. In nucleotides, the CDR3 is TGTGCCAGCAGCACATCGCGGGAGGGGAGCTCCTACAATGAGCAGTTCTTC.

This clonotype showed up just a few times. This chain uses TRBV27 with TRBJ2-2, with D perhaps matching TRBD1 (5 bases). The V gene's germline CDR1 is MNHEY and CDR2 SMNVEV (reference sequence). The CDR3 sequence is 13 residues long. V was pared by 4 bases and J by 6 bases, with 9 bases between. The chain's CDR3 is CASSSRVAGELFF. DNA of the CDR3: TGTGCCAGCAGTTCCAGGGTGGCCGGGGAGCTGTTTTTT.

This sequence joins TRBV28 and TRBJ2-7, with 11 bases fitting TRBD1. J was trimmed by 4 bases and V by 7 bases; bases with no gene match: 9. CDR3 length: 15 residues. Germline V gene lookup returns CDR1 MDHEN and CDR2 SYDVKM. CDR3 DNA sequence: TGTGCCAGCAATGGGATAGGACAGGGGGCGTACGAGCAGTACTTC. Protein: CASNGIGQGAYEQYF.

The sample holds a few counts of this clonotype. The V call is TRBV20-1, the J call TRBJ1-4; D uncertain. CDR3 length: 12 residues. Between the trimmed V and J ends, which lost 4 bases and 7 bases, there was a span of 10 bases. Germline V gene lookup returns CDR1 DFQATT and CDR2 SNEGSKA (reference sequence). The CDR3: CSAKAAGEKLFF. For the CDR3, the DNA is TGCAGTGCTAAGGCTGCGGGTGAAAAACTGTTTTTT.

J is TRBJ2-1 and V is TRBV5-1, with 11 bases matching TRBD2. CDR1 SGHRS and CDR2 YFSETQ come from the germline V gene. The CDR3 spans 16 residues. J was trimmed by 7 bases and V by 4 bases; bases with no gene match: 10. The CDR3 is CASSTQLAGVGNEQFF. The CDR3 bases are TGCGCCAGCAGCACACAACTAGCGGGAGTAGGGAATGAGCAGTTCTTC.

The rearrangement joins TRBV5-5 to TRBJ2-7; maybe TRBD1 (5 bases). CDR3 length: 14 amino acids. Germline V CDR1 and CDR2: SGHKS, YYEKEE (reference sequence). Trimming stripped 0 bases from V and 2 bases from J, with 9 bases between. Here the CDR3 reads CASSLETVPYEQYF. In nucleotides, the CDR3 is TGTGCCAGCAGCTTGGAGACAGTTCCCTACGAGCAGTACTTC.

This clonotype came up many times. This chain uses TRBV25-1 with TRBJ2-7; D uncertain. The CDR3 is made up of 11 amino acids. V lost 4 bases, J lost 6 bases, and 7 bases lay in between. The V gene's germline CDR1 is MGHDK and CDR2 SYGVNS. Written as DNA, the CDR3 is TGTGCCAGCAGTGGAGTCCGCGAGCAGTACTTC. Translating gives CASSGVREQYF.

CDR3 nucleotides: TGTGCCAGCAGCCCCCTAAAGGGCTCCTACAATGAGCAGTTCTTC. Protein product: CASSPLKGSYNEQFF. The chain couples TRBV11-2 to TRBJ2-1; no clear D gene. The CDR3 is 15 residues long. In germline, CDR1 is SGHAT, CDR2 FQNNGV. V was trimmed by 5 bases and J by 0 bases, leaving 11 bases between them.

This sequence joins TRBV12-3 or TRBV12-4 and TRBJ2-5; maybe TRBD2 (6 bases). The length of the CDR3 is 12 residues. Trimming shortened V by 6 bases and J by 9 bases, and 14 bases separated the two germline ends. In DNA form, the CDR3 reads TGTGCCAGCAGGCGGGGTACCGCGTCCCAGTACTTC. Its translation is CASRRGTASQYF.

This clonotype was counted between two and nine times. The chain combines TRBV30 with TRBJ2-4; no clear D gene. CDR1 and CDR2 (germline): GTSNPN, SVGIG (reference sequence). V was trimmed by 4 bases and J by 3 bases, leaving 4 bases between them. This CDR3 has 11 amino acids. CDR3 sequence (DNA): TGTGCCTGGAACCTCAAAAACATTCAGTACTTC. Amino acid sequence: CAWNLKNIQYF. Based on the CDR3 plus reference TRBV30 and TRBJ2-4, the full variable domain is SQTIHQWPATLVQPVGSPLSLECTVEGTSNPNLYWYRQAAGRGLQLLFYSVGIGQISSEVPQNLSASRPQDRQFILSSKKLLLSDSGFYLCAWNLKNIQYFGAGTRLSVL.

The table lists this clonotype with many counts. This chain links TRBV29-1 with TRBJ2-7, with D unresolved. The CDR3 loop spans 13 amino acids. V was cut by 8 bases and J by 3 bases, with 17 bases left in between. The germline CDR1 and CDR2 sequences are SQVTM and ANQGSEA. CDR3 amino acids: CSYDITGYYEQYF. CDR3 nucleotide sequence: TGCAGCTACGATATAACGGGTTACTACGAGCAGTACTTC.

The chain links TRBV20-1 to TRBJ2-7; 7 bases map to TRBD2. The CDR3 is 15 amino acids. Germline trimming cut 3 bases from V and 7 bases from J; bases unmatched to any gene: 15. Germline V lookup: CDR1 DFQATT, CDR2 SNEGSKA (reference sequence). The CDR3 spells CSASPGGAGTREQYF. CDR3 coding DNA: TGCAGTGCTAGCCCAGGAGGAGCGGGGACTCGGGAGCAGTACTTC.

There are a few counts of this clonotype. The J gene is TRBJ1-1, the V gene TRBV12-3 or TRBV12-4, with D possibly TRBD1 on 5 matching bases. Between the trimmed V and J ends, which lost 5 bases and 1 base, there was a span of 11 bases. The CDR3 has 14 amino acids. CDR3 residues: CASSPGLRNTEAFF. The CDR3 nucleotides read TGTGCCAGCAGTCCGGGACTGAGGAACACTGAAGCTTTCTTT.

The chain has TRBV7-2 and TRBJ1-5; D call uncertain. Germline values: CDR1 SGHTA, CDR2 FQGNSA. Trimming took 2 bases from V and 12 from J, leaving 8 bases between them. The CDR3 spans 11 residues. The CDR3 is CASSLTEVQHF. In DNA, the CDR3 is TGTGCCAGCAGCTTAACAGAAGTCCAGCATTTT.

The gene calls are TRBV25-1 and TRBJ2-6; D is undetermined. CDR1 is MGHDK, CDR2 SYGVNS, per germline. The CDR3 length is 14 residues. Trimming removed 7 bases at V and 0 bases at J, with 7 bases between. CDR3 DNA sequence: TGTGCCAGCACAGTGAGCTCTGGGGCCAACGTCCTGACTTTC. It translates to CASTVSSGANVLTF.

The chain has TRBV5-1 and TRBJ1-3; unclear D gene. Germline CDR1 is SGHRS and CDR2 is YFSETQ. The CDR3 is 17 amino acids. The V end lost 3 bases, the J end lost 0 bases, and 16 bases lay between the germline ends. CDR3 in amino acids: CASSSGGPVTSGNTIYF. The DNA of the CDR3 is TGCGCCAGCAGCTCGGGAGGACCTGTTACCTCTGGAAACACCATATATTTT.